The entry below gives a single T cell receptor beta chain sequence along with its context. The data originate from a study of Ad26.COV2.S vaccination and SARS-CoV-2 variants. The CDR3 covers 15 residues. J gave up 10 bases and V 1 base, and 9 bases lay outside the gene matches. CDR1 is SGHRS, CDR2 YFSETQ, per germline. The sample's treatment: over 15 received Ad26.COV2.S at low or high dose, single or two shots; five or six received placebo; per-sample allocation not given. Sampling took place 63 days after the first vaccine or placebo injection. Profiled with immunoSEQ multiplex PCR; TCRdb holds only in-frame clones, not every one. The sample includes some 290,000 clones, about 86% of them seen just once.

Material: peripheral blood, obtained in a trial of Ad26.COV2.S vaccine versus placebo. This clonotype originated in a person aged 18-60 years who received the Ad26.COV2.S COVID-19 vaccine or a placebo. The chain has TRBV5-1 and TRBJ2-1; TRBD1 aligns across 9 bases. The CDR3 DNA reads TGCGCCAGCAGCTTGCCCGGGACAGGGAATGGCGAGCAGTTCTTC. This translates into CASSLPGTGNGEQFF.